This T cell receptor beta chain was profiled in a study of OX40 agonist ivuxolimab in advanced cancers. Study context: Ivuxolimab, an agonistic anti-OX40 (CD134) antibody, was given to patients. In this trial design, patients received ivuxolimab intravenously at 0.01 to 10 mg/kg every 2 weeks.

The CDR3 totals 14 residues. V shed 7 bases and J shed 2 bases, with 13 bases lying between them. CDR1 SGHRS and CDR2 YFSETQ come from the germline V gene. Study observations and caveats: It was not determined which antigens were specifically recognized by the peripheral T cells that had undergone clonal expansion.

In the case of this clone: Antigen specificity is unknown.

This table comes from immunoSEQ multiplex PCR, and its TCRdb copy is limited to in-frame clones, with some not included. The sample has roughly 89,000 clones, approximately 91% seen once. Sampling times: baseline, cycle 4 day 1, cycle 7 day 1. The input for sequencing was CD4+ or CD8+ T cells sorted from blood, taken in a trial of the OX40 agonist ivuxolimab. The chain joins TRBV5-1 to TRBJ1-3, with D possibly matching TRBD1 (6 bases). This receptor was identified in an adult with an advanced solid tumor such as melanoma, head and neck, liver or kidney cancer. CDR3 nucleotides: TGCGCCAGCTGTGAAGGGGGAGCTGGAAACACCATATATTTT. It encodes CASCEGGAGNTIYF.